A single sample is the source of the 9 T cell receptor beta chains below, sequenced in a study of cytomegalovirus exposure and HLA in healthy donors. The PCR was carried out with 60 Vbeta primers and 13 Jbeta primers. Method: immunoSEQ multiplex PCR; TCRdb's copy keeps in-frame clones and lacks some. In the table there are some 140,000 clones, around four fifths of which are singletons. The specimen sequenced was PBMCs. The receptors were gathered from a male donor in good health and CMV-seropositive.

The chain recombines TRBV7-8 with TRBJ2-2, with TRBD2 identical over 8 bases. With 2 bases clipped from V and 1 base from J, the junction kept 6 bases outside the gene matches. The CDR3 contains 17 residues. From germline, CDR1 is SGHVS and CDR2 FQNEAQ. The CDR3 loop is CASSLPQRGRNTGELFF. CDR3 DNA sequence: TGTGCCAGCAGCTTACCCCAGCGGGGGCGGAACACCGGGGAGCTGTTTTTT.

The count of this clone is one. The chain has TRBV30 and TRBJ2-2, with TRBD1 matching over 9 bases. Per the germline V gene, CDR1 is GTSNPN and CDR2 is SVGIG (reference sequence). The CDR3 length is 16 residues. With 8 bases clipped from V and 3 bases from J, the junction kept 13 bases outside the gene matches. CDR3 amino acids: CAAQQGASEYTGELFF. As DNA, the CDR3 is TGTGCCGCACAACAGGGGGCGTCGGAGTACACCGGGGAGCTGTTTTTT.

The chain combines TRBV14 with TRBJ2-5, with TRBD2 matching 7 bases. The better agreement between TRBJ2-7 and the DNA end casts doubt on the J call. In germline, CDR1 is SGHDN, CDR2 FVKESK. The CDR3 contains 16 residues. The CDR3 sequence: CASSRRSGVSSYEQYF. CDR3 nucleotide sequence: TGTGCCAGCAGCCGACGCAGCGGGGTAAGCTCCTACGAGCAGTACTTC.

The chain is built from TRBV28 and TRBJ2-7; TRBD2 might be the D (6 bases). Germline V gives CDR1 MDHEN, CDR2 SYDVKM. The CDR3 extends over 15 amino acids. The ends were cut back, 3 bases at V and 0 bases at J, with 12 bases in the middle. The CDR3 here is CASSFPTGSSYEQYF. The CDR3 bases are TGTGCCAGCAGTTTCCCCACCGGGAGCTCCTACGAGCAGTACTTC.

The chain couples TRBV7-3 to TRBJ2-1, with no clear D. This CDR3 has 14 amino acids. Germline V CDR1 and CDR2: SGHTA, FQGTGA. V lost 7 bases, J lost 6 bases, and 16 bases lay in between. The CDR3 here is CASNNPFVSNEQFF. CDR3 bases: TGTGCCAGCAACAACCCGTTCGTCAGCAATGAGCAGTTCTTC.

CDR3 in amino acids: CASSLGTGVETQYF. The DNA of the CDR3 is TGTGCCAGCAGCTTAGGGACAGGGGTTGAGACCCAGTACTTC. The J gene is TRBJ2-5, the V gene TRBV13; 8 bases fit TRBD1. This CDR3 spans 14 amino acids. Per germline, CDR1 PRHDT and CDR2 FYEKMQ (reference sequence). Trimming removed 0 bases from V and 5 bases from J; junction bases left unmatched: 2.

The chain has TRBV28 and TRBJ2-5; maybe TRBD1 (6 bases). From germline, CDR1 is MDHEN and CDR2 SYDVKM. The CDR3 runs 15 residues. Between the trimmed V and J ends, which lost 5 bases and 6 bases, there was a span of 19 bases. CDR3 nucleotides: TGTGCCAGCAGTGAGCCCGGGACAATCTGGAAGACCCAGTACTTC. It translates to CASSEPGTIWKTQYF. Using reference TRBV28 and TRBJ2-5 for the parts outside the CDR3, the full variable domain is DVKVTQSSRYLVKRTGEKVFLECVQDMDHENMFWYRQDPGLGLRLIYFSYDVKMKEKGDIPEGYSVSREKKERFSLILESASTNQTSMYLCASSEPGTIWKTQYFGPGTRLLVL.

This chain's CDR3 is CAISEWTGYANYGYTF. The CDR3, as DNA: TGTGCCATCAGTGAGTGGACAGGGTATGCTAACTATGGCTACACCTTC. The genes are TRBV10-3 and TRBJ1-2, with 8 bases identical to TRBD1. J lost 0 bases, V lost 1 base, and 4 bases had no gene match. Germline V gene lookup returns CDR1 ENHRY and CDR2 SYGVKD. CDR3 length equals 16 residues.

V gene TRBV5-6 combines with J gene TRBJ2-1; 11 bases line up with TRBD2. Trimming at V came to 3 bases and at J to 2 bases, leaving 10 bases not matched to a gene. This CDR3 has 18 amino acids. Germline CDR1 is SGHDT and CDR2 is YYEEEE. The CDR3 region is CASSSTPGLAVTYNEQFF. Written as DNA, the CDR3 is TGTGCCAGCAGCTCCACACCGGGACTAGCGGTAACCTACAATGAGCAGTTCTTC.